Presented here are 26 T cell receptor beta chains from one specimen sequenced in a study of cytomegalovirus exposure and HLA in healthy donors. PCR employed 60 Vbeta and 13 Jbeta primers. The method was immunoSEQ multiplex PCR; TCRdb's version includes in-frame clones alone and lacks a portion of them. The table has tens of thousands of clones, 78% seen once. The sample comprised PBMCs. These receptors were collected from a middle-aged woman in good health and CMV-seronegative.

This sequence joins TRBV4-3 and TRBJ1-1, with a possible D match to TRBD1 (5 bases). Per the germline V gene, CDR1 is LGHNA and CDR2 is YSLEER. CDR3 length equals 16 residues. The V gene lost 0 bases and the J gene lost 5 bases, with 16 bases spanning the gap. For the CDR3, the DNA is TGCGCCAGCAGCCAAGATCCGGCAGGGTTGTTAACTGAAGCTTTCTTT. It specifies CASSQDPAGLLTEAFF.

The gene calls are TRBV25-1 and TRBJ1-1; no reliable D call. Germline V gene data show CDR1 as MGHDK and CDR2 as SYGVNS. The CDR3 is made up of 14 amino acids. V shed 6 bases and J shed 3 bases, with 14 bases lying between them. The chain's CDR3 is CASRSATADTEAFF. Here the CDR3 DNA reads TGTGCCAGCAGGTCAGCGACGGCGGACACTGAAGCTTTCTTT.

This rearrangement joins TRBV6-6 to TRBJ1-5, with 10 nucleotides matching TRBD1. CDR3 length: 15 amino acids. Germline V gene data show CDR1 as MNHNY and CDR2 as SVGAGI (reference sequence). With V trimmed by 7 bases and J by 4 bases, 7 bases remained unmatched. For the CDR3, the DNA is TGTGCCAGCATCCCGGGACAGGGGATAAATCAGCCCCAGCATTTT. Translation: CASIPGQGINQPQHF.

V and J are TRBV28 and TRBJ1-3, with a possible D match to TRBD1 (5 bases). The germline V gene encodes CDR1 MDHEN and CDR2 SYDVKM. The CDR3 loop spans 14 amino acids. The V end lost 7 bases, the J end lost 3 bases, and 13 bases lay between the germline ends. The CDR3 DNA is TGTGCCAGCAACCTCGTGGGACTTGGAAACACCATATATTTT. Protein sequence: CASNLVGLGNTIYF.

Only one count was recorded for this clone. The V call is TRBV5-1, the J call TRBJ1-6, with D uncertain. Germline V gives CDR1 SGHRS, CDR2 YFSETQ. This CDR3 is built from 15 residues. The V gene lost 0 bases and the J gene lost 10 bases, with 14 bases spanning the gap. The chain's CDR3 is CASSLAAPIGSPLHF. CDR3 nucleotide sequence: TGCGCCAGCAGCTTGGCAGCCCCTATCGGGTCACCCCTCCACTTT.

This rearrangement joins TRBV5-1 to TRBJ1-4; weak D call: TRBD1 (5 bases). This CDR3 contains 15 residues. CDR1 SGHRS and CDR2 YFSETQ come from the germline V gene. With 4 bases removed from V and 3 bases from J, the gap between germline ends came to 13 bases. The CDR3 reads CASSPLRVANEKLFF. The DNA of the CDR3 is TGCGCCAGCAGCCCACTCAGGGTAGCTAATGAAAAACTGTTTTTT.

This clone appeared a single time. The J gene is TRBJ2-1, the V gene TRBV5-1, with D maybe TRBD2 (6 bases). V was shortened by 0 bases and J by 7 bases, with 17 bases between the two germline ends. The CDR3 sequence is 16 residues long. The germline gives CDR1 SGHRS, CDR2 YFSETQ. CDR3 protein: CASSLEGRRAGNEQFF. The CDR3 DNA is TGCGCCAGCAGCTTGGAGGGACGGCGGGCGGGAAATGAGCAGTTCTTC.

The V gene is TRBV5-1, the J gene TRBJ2-7; TRBD1 matches 10 bases. The germline CDR1 and CDR2 sequences are SGHRS and YFSETQ. J was trimmed by 2 bases and V by 6 bases; bases with no gene match: 5. The CDR3 contains 14 residues. The CDR3 sequence: CASTTDRGTYEQYF. The CDR3 DNA reads as TGCGCCAGCACCACGGACAGGGGGACCTACGAGCAGTACTTC. Using reference TRBV5-1 and TRBJ2-7 for the parts outside the CDR3, the full variable domain is KAGVTQTPRYLIKTRGQQVTLSCSPISGHRSVSWYQQTPGQGLQFLFEYFSETQRNKGNFPGRFSGRQFSNSRSEMNVSTLELGDSALYLCASTTDRGTYEQYFGPGTRLTVT.

This chain links TRBV7-9 with TRBJ1-2, with TRBD1 matching 9 bases. The CDR3 consists of 14 residues. V shed 8 bases and J 2 bases; nucleotides not matched to a gene: 6. CDR1 is SEHNR and CDR2 is FQNEAQ in the germline V gene (reference sequence). DNA of the CDR3: TGTGCCAGCCGCTCCGGGACAGGGAACTATGGCTACACCTTC. The encoded protein is CASRSGTGNYGYTF.

This rearrangement joins TRBV10-1 to TRBJ1-5; weak D call: TRBD1 (6 bases). From germline, CDR1 is WNHNN and CDR2 SYGVQD (reference sequence). The V end lost 3 bases, the J end lost 6 bases, and 9 bases lay between the germline ends. This CDR3 has 13 amino acids. The CDR3 loop reads CASSDGQSQPQHF. Written as DNA, the CDR3 is TGCGCCAGCAGTGACGGACAGAGTCAGCCCCAGCATTTT.

This chain joins TRBV19 and TRBJ2-7; 8 bases map to TRBD2. The germline V gene encodes CDR1 LNHDA and CDR2 SQIVND (reference sequence). After removal of 10 bases from V and 4 bases from J, the junction contained 12 bases not matched to a gene. The CDR3 contains 14 residues. DNA of the CDR3: TGTGCCACCTCAAAAGCGGGAGCCTCTTACGAGCAGTACTTC. Translation gives CATSKAGASYEQYF. Full variable domain (rest looked up from reference TRBV19 and TRBJ2-7): DGGITQSPKYLFRKEGQNVTLSCEQNLNHDAMYWYRQDPGQGLRLIYYSQIVNDFQKGDIAEGYSVSREKKESFPLTVTSAQKNPTAFYLCATSKAGASYEQYFGPGTRLTVT.

This CDR3 is CASSPGTGGSNEQFF. DNA for the CDR3: TGTGCCAGCAGCCCCGGGACAGGGGGTTCCAATGAGCAGTTCTTC. The chain combines TRBV27 with TRBJ2-1, with 11 positions matching TRBD1. The CDR3 contains 15 residues. J lost 6 bases, V lost 6 bases, and 7 bases had no gene match. The germline CDR1 and CDR2 sequences are MNHEY and SMNVEV (reference sequence).

The chain carries TRBV6-5 and TRBJ2-1; 7 nucleotides match TRBD2. V lost 11 bases, J lost 3 bases, and 7 bases stayed unmatched. This CDR3 region has 13 residues. Germline-derived CDR1 and CDR2 are MNHEY and SVGAGI. CDR3 coding DNA: TGTGCCGTCACTAGCGCGCACTACAATGAGCAGTTCTTC. Protein product: CAVTSAHYNEQFF.

The chain combines TRBV2 with TRBJ2-4; D is possibly TRBD1 (7 bases). The CDR3 is 14 amino acids. Germline CDR1 SNHLY, CDR2 FYNNEI. The V end lost 3 bases, the J end lost 9 bases, and 15 bases lay between the germline ends. CDR3 DNA: TGTGCCAGCAGTGAGGGGGGACAGAATTGCATTCAGTACTTC. Translated, it gives CASSEGGQNCIQYF.

The chain couples TRBV11-2 to TRBJ2-5, with D unclear. The DNA matches TRBJ2-7 better at its end, which makes the J call doubtful. Germline assignment: CDR1 SGHAT and CDR2 FQNNGV. The CDR3 sequence is 11 residues long. CDR3 residues: CASSSTYEQYF. CDR3 nucleotide sequence: TGTGCCAGCAGCTCCACCTACGAGCAGTACTTC.

V usage is TRBV5-1 and J usage is TRBJ2-5, with 7 bases fitting TRBD2. This CDR3 is 11 amino acids long. The V gene's germline CDR1 is SGHRS and CDR2 YFSETQ. The junction had 3 bases not matched to a gene; V was cut back by 8 bases and J by 5 bases. CDR3: CASQGGETQYF. The DNA of the CDR3 is TGCGCCAGTCAGGGAGGGGAGACCCAGTACTTC. The full variable domain, in which reference TRBV5-1 and TRBJ2-5 provide the parts outside the CDR3, is KAGVTQTPRYLIKTRGQQVTLSCSPISGHRSVSWYQQTPGQGLQFLFEYFSETQRNKGNFPGRFSGRQFSNSRSEMNVSTLELGDSALYLCASQGGETQYFGPGTRLLVL.

The table lists this clone with a few counts. The gene calls are TRBV5-6 and TRBJ1-5; D is unclear. The V end was cut by 1 base, the J end by 0 bases, with 11 bases between. Germline values: CDR1 SGHDT, CDR2 YYEEEE. This CDR3 has 16 amino acids. The CDR3 loop is CASSLRGVTSNQPQHF. The CDR3 nucleotides read TGTGCCAGCAGCTTGCGCGGGGTAACTAGCAATCAGCCCCAGCATTTT.

The CDR3: CASSQVGVKTYEQYF. The CDR3 bases are TGCGCCAGCAGCCAAGTAGGGGTGAAAACCTACGAGCAGTACTTC. This rearrangement joins TRBV4-1 to TRBJ2-7; the D gene is possibly TRBD1 (5 bases). Germline lookup yields CDR1 MGHRA and CDR2 YSYEKL. This CDR3 spans 15 amino acids. The V gene lost 1 base and the J gene lost 2 bases, with 12 bases spanning the gap.

The V call is TRBV12-5, the J call TRBJ2-5, with 8 bases identical to TRBD2. CDR1 and CDR2 from the germline V gene are LGHNT and FRNRAP. V lost 6 bases and J lost 5; bases outside the gene matches: 11. The CDR3 has 15 amino acids. The CDR3 here is CASGTAGDVGETQYF. The CDR3 DNA follows: TGTGCTAGTGGCACAGCGGGAGATGTTGGGGAGACCCAGTACTTC.

The chain links TRBV7-7 to TRBJ2-5; 7 bases match TRBD2. The CDR3 sequence is 14 residues long. The J segment lost 3 bases and the V segment lost 5 bases, leaving 6 bases of the junction unmatched. CDR1 is SSHAT, CDR2 FNYEAQ, per germline (reference sequence). CDR3 sequence (DNA): TGTGCCAGCAGCGAAACTGGGAGGGAAGAGACCCAGTACTTC. It is translated as CASSETGREETQYF.

The chain uses TRBV10-1 and TRBJ2-1; 11 positions agree with TRBD2. V was clipped by 3 bases and J by 7 bases; unmatched bases: 5. The germline CDR1 and CDR2 sequences are WNHNN and SYGVQD (reference sequence). CDR3 length: 15 amino acids. CDR3 amino acids: CASSDPSGRLNEQFF. CDR3 coding DNA: TGCGCCAGCAGTGATCCTAGCGGGAGGTTGAATGAGCAGTTCTTC.

The rearrangement links TRBV15 to TRBJ2-7; TRBD2 matches 12 bases. CDR3 length equals 14 residues. V lost 11 bases and J lost 5; bases outside the gene matches: 10. Germline V gene data show CDR1 as LNHNV and CDR2 as YYDKDF (reference sequence). DNA for the CDR3: TGTGCCTCACTACGGACTAGCGGGGAAAACGAGCAGTACTTC. It specifies CASLRTSGENEQYF.

In DNA form, the CDR3 reads TGTGCCAGCAGCCGTGGTGGAGGATCGAATGAAAAACTGTTTTTT. The encoded protein is CASSRGGGSNEKLFF. This chain connects TRBV5-4 to TRBJ1-4, with D unresolved. The germline V gene has CDR1 SGHNT and CDR2 YYREEE (reference sequence). V was trimmed by 4 bases and J by 5 bases, leaving 15 bases between them. The length of the CDR3 is 15 residues.

The CDR3: CASRGQTDTQYF. CDR3 sequence (DNA): TGTGCCAGCAGAGGACAGACAGATACGCAGTATTTT. The chain joins TRBV2 to TRBJ2-3; D perhaps matches TRBD1 (6 bases). Germline assignment: CDR1 SNHLY and CDR2 FYNNEI. V dropped 6 bases and J dropped 3 bases, with 7 bases sitting between them. The CDR3 covers 12 residues.

The genes are TRBV5-1 and TRBJ2-1, with 12 bases matching TRBD2. There are 15 residues in the CDR3. CDR1 and CDR2 (germline): SGHRS, YFSETQ. Trimming took 3 bases from V and 5 from J; bases not matched to a gene: 3. The CDR3 spells CASSSGTSGHNEQFF. In DNA, the CDR3 is TGCGCCAGCAGCTCCGGGACTAGCGGGCACAATGAGCAGTTCTTC. Complete variable domain (other parts from reference TRBV5-1 and TRBJ2-1): KAGVTQTPRYLIKTRGQQVTLSCSPISGHRSVSWYQQTPGQGLQFLFEYFSETQRNKGNFPGRFSGRQFSNSRSEMNVSTLELGDSALYLCASSSGTSGHNEQFFGPGTRLTVL.

The J gene is TRBJ2-7, the V gene TRBV11-2; TRBD2 agrees at 9 bases. Germline-derived CDR1 and CDR2 are SGHAT and FQNNGV. This CDR3 region has 15 residues. J gave up 6 bases and V 3 bases, and 9 bases lay outside the gene matches. The CDR3: CASSLRAGGYFEQYF. The DNA of the CDR3 is TGTGCCAGCAGCTTGAGAGCGGGAGGTTACTTCGAGCAGTACTTC.